These 17 T cell receptor beta chains originate from one sample sequenced in a study of T cell responses to AZD1222 COVID-19 vaccine. Method: immunoSEQ multiplex PCR; TCRdb's copy keeps in-frame clones and lacks some. The top ten clones hold 6.9% of a sample with 65,000 to 100,000 clones, around nine tenths of them seen once. The source material was peripheral blood, sampled 28 days after the second AZD1222 dose. The receptors stem from an adult who received the AZD1222 COVID-19 vaccine.

This chain connects TRBV14 to TRBJ2-6; a weak D match, TRBD1 (6 bases). V dropped 4 bases and J dropped 4 bases, with 11 bases sitting between them. The CDR3 is 15 amino acids. CDR1 and CDR2 from the germline V gene are SGHDN and FVKESK. The CDR3 region is CASSPTGTGANVLTF. The CDR3 DNA follows: TGTGCCAGCAGCCCTACAGGGACCGGGGCCAACGTCCTGACTTTC. The whole variable domain, remainder taken from reference TRBV14 and TRBJ2-6, is EAGVTQFPSHSVIEKGQTVTLRCDPISGHDNLYWYRRVMGKEIKFLLHFVKESKQDESGMPNNRFLAERTGGTYSTLKVQPAELEDSGVYFCASSPTGTGANVLTFGAGSRLTVL.

The count of this clone is one. This chain uses TRBV25-1 with TRBJ1-1; 9 positions agree with TRBD1. Germline values: CDR1 MGHDK, CDR2 SYGVNS. The CDR3 has 15 amino acids. The junction had 7 bases not matched to a gene; V was cut back by 6 bases and J by 2 bases. The CDR3 loop is CASSLAGQGNTEAFF. CDR3 bases: TGTGCCAGCAGCCTCGCGGGACAGGGTAACACTGAAGCTTTCTTT.

The chain has TRBV5-4 and TRBJ2-7; D is unresolved. CDR1 and CDR2 (germline): SGHNT, YYREEE (reference sequence). V was clipped by 0 bases and J by 4 bases, with 5 bases between them. The CDR3 has 12 amino acids. CDR3 sequence reads: CASSLDRYEQYF. CDR3 bases: TGTGCCAGCAGCTTGGACCGGTACGAGCAGTACTTC. Looking up the rest from reference TRBV5-4 and TRBJ2-7 gives the full variable domain: ETGVTQSPTHLIKTRGQQVTLRCSSQSGHNTVSWYQQALGQGPQFIFQYYREEENGRGNFPPRFSGLQFPNYSSELNVNALELDDSALYLCASSLDRYEQYFGPGTRLTVT.

The CDR3 loop is CATAAGLSNTGELFF. DNA of the CDR3: TGTGCCACAGCGGCGGGGTTATCGAACACCGGGGAGCTGTTTTTT. The chain uses TRBV7-5 and TRBJ2-2; the table gives TRBD2 as D, unverified against the DNA. TRBV7-5 is termed a pseudogene. The length of the CDR3 is 15 residues.

The chain is built from TRBV11-2 and TRBJ2-1; TRBD2 matches at 9 bases. This CDR3 spans 17 amino acids. The V and J ends lost 4 bases and 2 bases, in that order; junction bases with no gene match: 9. In germline, CDR1 is SGHAT, CDR2 FQNNGV. The CDR3 sequence is CASSYRRAGGTYNEQFF. DNA for the CDR3: TGTGCCAGCAGCTACCGAAGGGCGGGAGGGACCTACAATGAGCAGTTCTTC. The complete variable domain, with remaining parts taken from reference TRBV11-2 and TRBJ2-1, reads EAGVAQSPRYKIIEKRQSVAFWCNPISGHATLYWYQQILGQGPKLLIQFQNNGVVDDSQLPKDRFSAERLKGVDSTLKIQPAKLEDSAVYLCASSYRRAGGTYNEQFFGPGTRLTVL.

The V and J genes are TRBV5-1 and TRBJ2-6; D unresolved. CDR1 SGHRS and CDR2 YFSETQ come from the germline V gene. V was clipped by 2 bases and J by 0 bases, with 9 bases between them. This CDR3 spans 16 amino acids. Written as DNA, the CDR3 is TGCGCCAGCAGCTTACAAAGCAACTCTGGGGCCAACGTCCTGACTTTC. Its translation: CASSLQSNSGANVLTF.

The chain couples TRBV29-1 to TRBJ1-2; the D gene is possibly TRBD1 (5 bases). There are 12 residues in the CDR3. Trimming cost V 5 bases and J 3 bases, with 10 bases left between them. Germline V gene data show CDR1 as SQVTM and CDR2 as ANQGSEA. CDR3 DNA: TGCAGCGTTAAGGGACCCGACTATGGCTACACCTTC. Amino acid sequence: CSVKGPDYGYTF.

The J gene is TRBJ2-7, the V gene TRBV6-5, with D perhaps TRBD2 (6 bases). The CDR3 sequence is 15 residues long. Trimming took off 1 base at V and 0 bases at J, with 10 bases between the two ends. Looked up from germline, CDR1 is MNHEY and CDR2 is SVGAGI. In DNA, the CDR3 is TGTGCCAGCAGTTACTGGGGGGAGAGCTCCTACGAGCAGTACTTC. Its translation: CASSYWGESSYEQYF.

This sequence joins TRBV18 and TRBJ1-2, with D hard to call. V lost 2 bases and J lost 3, with 7 bases in between. Germline V lookup: CDR1 KGHSH, CDR2 LQKENI. The CDR3 sequence is 13 residues long. Here the CDR3 reads CASSPGLDYGYTF. The DNA for the CDR3 is TGTGCCAGCTCACCAGGGTTAGACTATGGCTACACCTTC.

The V and J genes are TRBV14 and TRBJ2-1; tentative D call: TRBD2 (6 bases). Germline assignment: CDR1 SGHDN and CDR2 FVKESK. Trimming took off 5 bases at V and 0 bases at J, with 14 bases between the two ends. The CDR3 runs 16 residues. The CDR3 sequence: CASSGSGVSSYNEQFF. The CDR3 DNA sequence: TGTGCCAGCAGCGGTAGCGGCGTAAGCTCCTACAATGAGCAGTTCTTC. The complete variable domain, with remaining parts taken from reference TRBV14 and TRBJ2-1, reads EAGVTQFPSHSVIEKGQTVTLRCDPISGHDNLYWYRRVMGKEIKFLLHFVKESKQDESGMPNNRFLAERTGGTYSTLKVQPAELEDSGVYFCASSGSGVSSYNEQFFGPGTRLTVL.

This sequence joins TRBV5-1 and TRBJ1-1; no firm D call. The germline V gene encodes CDR1 SGHRS and CDR2 YFSETQ. V shed 4 bases and J shed 7 bases, with 14 bases lying between them. This CDR3 has 13 residues. CDR3 amino acids: CASSLRVPSEAFF. DNA of the CDR3: TGCGCCAGCAGCCTGAGAGTTCCTAGTGAAGCTTTCTTT. The variable domain in full, completed from reference TRBV5-1 and TRBJ1-1, reads KAGVTQTPRYLIKTRGQQVTLSCSPISGHRSVSWYQQTPGQGLQFLFEYFSETQRNKGNFPGRFSGRQFSNSRSEMNVSTLELGDSALYLCASSLRVPSEAFFGQGTRLTVV.

CDR3: CASSQGRQGDTQYF. In nucleotides, the CDR3 is TGTGCCAGCAGCCAGGGCAGACAGGGTGATACGCAGTATTTT. J is TRBJ2-3 and V is TRBV14; TRBD1 matches at 7 bases. The CDR3 has 14 residues. The germline V gene encodes CDR1 SGHDN and CDR2 FVKESK. The V segment lost 3 bases and the J segment 6 bases; nucleotides outside the gene matches: 6.

The V and J genes are TRBV5-6 and TRBJ2-2; D possibly corresponds to TRBD2 (6 bases). Germline-derived CDR1 and CDR2 are SGHDT and YYEEEE. Trimming took off 1 base at V and 5 bases at J, with 12 bases between the two ends. The CDR3 loop spans 15 amino acids. This CDR3 reads CASSLCGSGTGELFF. The DNA for the CDR3 is TGTGCCAGCAGCTTGTGTGGGAGCGGGACCGGGGAGCTGTTTTTT. Full variable domain (remainder filled in from reference TRBV5-6 and TRBJ2-2): DAGVTQSPTHLIKTRGQQVTLRCSPKSGHDTVSWYQQALGQGPQFIFQYYEEEERQRGNFPDRFSGHQFPNYSSELNVNALLLGDSALYLCASSLCGSGTGELFFGEGSRLTVL.

This clone was observed once. The V call is TRBV19, the J call TRBJ1-4, with D uncertain. The CDR3 contains 14 residues. Trimming shortened V by 3 bases and J by 8 bases, and 13 bases separated the two germline ends. Per germline, CDR1 LNHDA and CDR2 SQIVND (reference sequence). CDR3 DNA: TGTGCCAGTAGTATTCTCAGAGGAGGGGAAAAACTGTTTTTT. Amino acid sequence: CASSILRGGEKLFF.

The V call is TRBV25-1, the J call TRBJ1-6; 9 nucleotides line up with TRBD1. The V gene end was trimmed by 3 bases and the J gene end by 7 bases; junction bases not matched to a gene: 1. From germline, CDR1 is MGHDK and CDR2 SYGVNS. The CDR3 length is 14 residues. For the CDR3, the DNA is TGTGCCAGCAGTGAGGACAGGGGAAATTCACCCCTCCACTTT. This encodes CASSEDRGNSPLHF.

Many counts were recorded for this clone. The V call is TRBV7-9, the J call TRBJ2-5; maybe TRBD2 (6 bases). V was pared by 5 bases and J by 1 base, with 8 bases between. The CDR3 consists of 13 residues. Germline V gives CDR1 SEHNR, CDR2 FQNEAQ (reference sequence). The CDR3 DNA reads TGTGCCAGCAGCCGCGGGACCCAAGAGACCCAGTACTTC. Protein sequence: CASSRGTQETQYF.

The chain is built from TRBV11-2 and TRBJ2-7; 9 nucleotides agree with TRBD2. The ends lost 4 bases at V and 3 bases at J; junction bases unmatched: 10. The CDR3 has 16 amino acids. The germline gives CDR1 SGHAT, CDR2 FQNNGV. CDR3 protein: CASSYPAGTSLYEQYF. The CDR3 DNA follows: TGTGCCAGCAGCTACCCCGCGGGGACTAGCCTCTACGAGCAGTACTTC.